This TCR beta chain was captured in a study of T-cell reconstitution after alpha-beta-depleted transplantation in children. Trimming stripped 1 base from V and 0 bases from J, with 12 bases between. The CDR3 length is 16 residues. In germline, CDR1 is MGHRA, CDR2 YSYEKL. Unique molecular identifiers were used to barcode this TCRbeta library. TCRdb redid the calling of the PCR reads with MiXCR, one entry per CDR3 protein. The table shows around 300,000 distinct CDR3 sequences, with roughly 21% occurring only once. This chain connects TRBV4-1 to TRBJ1-2; TRBD1 might be the D (6 bases). Here the sequenced sample was PBMCs, mostly from graft donor cells, taken 180 days after TCRalphabeta/CD19-depleted stem cell transplant. The sequence was collected from a male patient under 18 who had a stem cell transplant for acute lymphoblastic leukemia, so the T cells may come from the graft donor. The DNA for the CDR3 is TGCGCCAGCAGCCAAGGGGGGACACAAGCTAACTATGGCTACACCTTC. Protein sequence: CASSQGGTQANYGYTF.